Presented here are 5 T cell receptor beta chains from one specimen sequenced in a study of Graves' ophthalmopathy and Graves' hyperthyroidism. TCR beta CDR3 regions were amplified from RNA transcripts. First-round RT-PCR with HTBI primers preceded a second-round multiplex PCR. One entry per CDR3 protein, called by TCRdb with MiXCR from the multiplex PCR reads. The sample contains 300,000 to 400,000 distinct CDR3 sequences, 15% to 20% of which appear only once. The material sequenced was peripheral blood. The receptor source for this set is an adult man with Graves' ophthalmopathy.

This clonotype was seen at least ten times. The V call is TRBV20-1, the J call TRBJ1-2; 10 bases line up with TRBD1. The CDR3 is 15 residues long. CDR1 is DFQATT and CDR2 is SNEGSKA in the germline V gene (reference sequence). With V trimmed by 1 base and J by 4 bases, 6 bases remained unmatched. The CDR3 protein is CSARVRDRGGYGYTF. The CDR3 DNA is TGCAGTGCTAGAGTCAGGGACAGGGGAGGCTATGGCTACACCTTC.

This clonotype was observed at least ten times. This chain links TRBV5-4 with TRBJ2-7, with 14 bases identical to TRBD2. The CDR3 totals 17 residues. With V trimmed by 3 bases and J by 4 bases, 9 bases remained unmatched. The germline gives CDR1 SGHNT, CDR2 YYREEE (reference sequence). The CDR3 DNA is TGTGCCAGCAGCTCGGGGACTAGCGGGAGTAGTGTTTACGAGCAGTACTTC. It is translated as CASSSGTSGSSVYEQYF. The complete variable domain, with remaining parts taken from reference TRBV5-4 and TRBJ2-7, reads ETGVTQSPTHLIKTRGQQVTLRCSSQSGHNTVSWYQQALGQGPQFIFQYYREEENGRGNFPPRFSGLQFPNYSSELNVNALELDDSALYLCASSSGTSGSSVYEQYFGPGTRLTVT.

This clonotype was detected many times. The chain has TRBV6-5 and TRBJ2-7; TRBD1 matches at 7 bases. The germline V gene encodes CDR1 MNHEY and CDR2 SVGAGI. The CDR3 is 14 amino acids. The J segment lost 3 bases and the V segment lost 6 bases, leaving 8 bases of the junction unmatched. DNA of the CDR3: TGTGCCAGCAGCGTTAGACAGGGACGCTACGAGCAGTACTTC. The encoded protein is CASSVRQGRYEQYF.

This clonotype was recorded at least ten times. The chain employs TRBV30 and TRBJ2-7; the match to TRBD1 covers 9 bases. Germline lookup yields CDR1 GTSNPN and CDR2 SVGIG (reference sequence). This CDR3 contains 16 residues. After removal of 0 bases from V and 5 bases from J, the junction contained 11 bases not matched to a gene. The CDR3 reads CAWSVRRGQGIHEQYF. In nucleotides, the CDR3 is TGTGCCTGGAGTGTACGCAGGGGACAGGGAATTCACGAGCAGTACTTC.

This clonotype was seen ten or more times. V gene TRBV29-1 combines with J gene TRBJ2-7, with D uncertain. Germline CDR1 and CDR2: SQVTM and ANQGSEA. The CDR3 contains 12 residues. V dropped 4 bases and J dropped 3 bases, with 10 bases sitting between them. For the CDR3, the DNA is TGCAGCGTTGGAGGTGTAAACTACGAGCAGTACTTC. The encoded protein is CSVGGVNYEQYF.